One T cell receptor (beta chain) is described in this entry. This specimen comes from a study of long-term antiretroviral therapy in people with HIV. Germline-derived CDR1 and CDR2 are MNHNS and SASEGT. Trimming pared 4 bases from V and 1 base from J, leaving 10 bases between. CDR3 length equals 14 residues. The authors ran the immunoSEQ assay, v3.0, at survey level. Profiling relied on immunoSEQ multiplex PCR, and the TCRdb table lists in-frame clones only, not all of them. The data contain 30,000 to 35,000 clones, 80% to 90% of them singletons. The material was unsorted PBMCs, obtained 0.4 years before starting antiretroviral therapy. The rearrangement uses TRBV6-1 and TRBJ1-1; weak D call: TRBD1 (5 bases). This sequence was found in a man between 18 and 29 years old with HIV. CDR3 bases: TGTGCCAGCAGTGTTGGGGGGGGGAACACTGAAGCTTTCTTT. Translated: CASSVGGGNTEAFF.